The clone carrying this T cell receptor beta chain was counted many times. This sample's time point: technical triplicate 2. These data originate in a study of neurological immune-mediated disorders. TCRdb independently ran MiXCR on the 5' RACE reads; one entry per CDR3 protein. The table lists about 59,000 distinct CDR3 sequences, around 24% of them singletons. The clonotype originates from a man in his 60s with HTLV-1-associated myelopathy (HAM/TSP). Source material: PBMCs.

The CDR3 here is CASSFNWGNTEAFF. DNA of the CDR3: TGTGCCAGCAGTTTTAATTGGGGGAACACTGAAGCTTTCTTT. The V and J genes are TRBV12-3 or TRBV12-4 and TRBJ1-1; D is unclear. The CDR3 is made up of 14 amino acids. Trimming removed 3 bases from V and 1 base from J, with 9 bases in between.